This TCR beta chain was captured by sequencing in a study of blood T cell repertoires in COVID-19 (TCRdb year 2020). Describing the broader study: The collaborator samples originated in the United States, Italy and Spain and spanned the acute and convalescent phases of COVID-19. The repertoires were made available in a free public database intended to serve as a resource for research on the immune response to SARS-CoV-2. The prospective study material was composed of cDNA or gDNA derived from T cells, B-cell-depleted T cells, or PBMCs. A de-identified subject ID, COVID-19 status, age in years and sex were almost always included in the sample metadata. Where available, HLA class I and class II types were taken from metadata supplied by the sample provider and were not determined by assay-based typing. Samples were obtained from the ongoing ImmuneRACE study (first 160 participants) and from 1,254 subjects provided by 6 global collaborators. The dataset comprised deeply sampled blood TCRbeta repertoires from subjects exposed to, actively infected with, or recovered from COVID-19.

The CDR3 spans 18 residues, from the cysteine through the phenylalanine. The kept DNA is CDR3 alone, 54 bases in frame from the first base. V loses 2 bases at its end and J loses 7 bases; junction bases beyond the gene matches: 12. As encoded in the germline V gene, CDR1 is LGHNA while CDR2 is YNFKEQ. Remarks on this clone: Its specific antigen is unknown. No base-level quality is on record; no much larger clone is a single base apart.

TCRbeta CDR3 regions were amplified from genomic DNA by means of the immunoSEQ Assay, a bias-controlled multiplex PCR. For the original study's pipeline: The number of nucleated cells in each sample was estimated by amplification of reference gene primers within the assay. To quantify the absolute abundance of each unique TCRbeta CDR3 rearrangement, sequence reads were collapsed and filtered. For each sample, productive Simpson clonality was calculated as the square root of Simpson's diversity index over productive rearrangements. Not all clones reach the TCRdb copy of this immuneACCESS table, which keeps in-frame sequences only. Checked studies attribute under half of the gap to unresolved V genes and leave the rest unexplained. Clonal size and the V and J genes are those of that table, whereas D and trimming came from the DNA. The sample records some 400,000 clones, approximately 89% of which are singletons. Roughly 10% of the sample goes to the ten largest clones.

At one collaborating source in Seattle, patients were enrolled during active infection and were followed longitudinally through the course of disease. The collaborating institutions used their own protocols to collect whole blood in K2EDTA tubes. For TCRbeta analysis, collaborators shipped samples in one of three forms: frozen whole blood, isolated PBMCs, or DNA extracted from either of those sample types. Overall study outcomes, separate from this receptor: Clinical and demographic metadata were provided uncurated, with the amount varying by source and participant.

The chain is assembled from TRBV4-2 and TRBJ2-2; TRBD2 agrees with 11 junctional bases. The source material was peripheral blood. The sequence came from a woman aged 30 to 39 with COVID-19, enrolled during active disease. DNA sequence: TGTGCCAGCAGCCAAACCCCGGGACTAGCGGTAATCGGCGGGGAGCTGTTTTTT. It codes for CASSQTPGLAVIGGELFF.